This T cell receptor beta chain was captured by sequencing in a study of T cells in Graves' hyperthyroidism and ophthalmopathy (dated by TCRdb to the late 2010s). As for the study more broadly: Peripheral blood was sampled at the time of initial diagnosis, prior to any treatment. A discovery cohort of about a hundred patients, fewer than 50 with Graves' ophthalmopathy and roughly 59 with stable Graves' hyperthyroidism, was used to find distinguishing TCR V-J signatures. Prospective prediction of ophthalmopathy was tested in an independent validation cohort consisting of 18 to 20 hyperthyroidism patients and approximately 16 patients who later progressed to ophthalmopathy. For training and testing, the 100 or so patients in the discovery cohort were randomly divided in a 7:3 ratio. In six Graves' hyperthyroidism patients, the study also compared T-cell repertoires from thyroid tissue with T-cell repertoires from blood. Once sampling was done, hyperthyroidism patients were given methimazole at a starting dose of 30 mg daily, whereas ophthalmopathy patients were given high-dose intravenous methylprednisolone. The paper describes TCR Vbeta CDR3 sequencing of 135 peripheral blood samples, made up of roughly 40 ophthalmopathy patients, some 76 hyperthyroidism patients and 17 progressor patients.

Comment on this clonotype: Its recognized antigen is unknown. The junction differs from germline at one of its ends, possibly a read error.

Graves' hyperthyroidism was defined as stable when no progression to ophthalmopathy occurred over 18 months of follow-up. The hyperthyroidism patients were between 18 and 65 years old and newly diagnosed, with a disease duration of less than 2 months. Exclusion was applied to patients with uncontrolled infections, other autoimmune diseases, pregnancy or lactation. Clinical symptoms, serum thyroxine and TRAb, thyroid ultrasound, and orbital computed tomography formed the basis for the diagnoses. PBMCs were separated from over 9 ml of fresh peripheral blood using Ficoll-Paque density gradient centrifugation. Total RNA was extracted with Trizol reagent, and quality was checked on an Agilent 2100 Bioanalyzer. The TCR beta CDR3 regions were amplified from the RNA transcripts. A first-round RT-PCR of the TCR CDR3 used the HTBI primer set with the Qiagen OneStep RT-PCR kit. The libraries were constructed in a second round of multiplex PCR and then size-selected and purified. The libraries were sequenced on an Illumina HiSeq2000 using paired-end 100 bp reads. Turning to the authors' computational methods: SOAPnuke was used to process the raw data, removing reads that contained adapters or uncalled bases, had a mean Phred below 15, or lacked an exact match to the constant primer or identifier. COPE v1.2.5 was used to merge the high-quality paired reads, and each unique nucleotide sequence was defined as a clonotype. Clonotypes were aligned to IMGT TRBV, TRBD and TRBJ reference segments using MiTCR v1.1. Analysis was restricted to V-J combinations with a frequency above 0.0001, which covered about 99% of repertoires. A TCS score was defined as the ratio between F50 (clonal expansion) and ExV (chaos), using BLOSUM62-based TCRdist between CDR3 peptides within each V-J. Welch's t-statistics and random forest reduced approximately 520 V-J features to 13, which were used in a naive Bayes classifier (R e1071). TCRdb passed the public sequencing reads through fastp at Q25 and MiXCR, retaining productive beta sequences. Here each entry gathers all rows of one CDR3 protein and keeps the most common genes and DNA. For this entry, the V and J calls and clone size follow TCRdb and not the study's own pipeline. This sample comprises a few hundred thousand distinct CDR3 sequences, around 16% of them detected only once. The top ten clones comprise roughly 7.3% of the sample.

Counted from cysteine to phenylalanine, this CDR3 has 15 amino acids. Just the 45-base CDR3 DNA is kept, in frame starting at base 1. CDR1 and CDR2 were assigned from the germline V gene (reference sequence) as MNHEY and SMNVEV. Broad study findings and their caveats: No statistical method was used to set the sample size in advance, and investigators knew the group allocation. In validation, the model predicted progression to ophthalmopathy with 60% to 71% sensitivity and roughly 75% specificity, a median of around 6.6 months before onset. A model built on a 13 V-J signature distinguished ophthalmopathy from stable hyperthyroidism, reaching over 85% sensitivity and around 81% specificity in cross-validation and 80%/75% in testing. Most expanded thyroid clonotypes (frequency above 0.001) were also detected in blood, a finding suggesting that blood repertoires may reflect thyroid immune responses.

Material for sequencing was blood. The origin of this receptor is a woman between 25 and 40 years old with Graves' hyperthyroidism. The sequence links TRBV27 to TRBJ2-1, with 8 junctional bases fitting TRBD2. The DNA is TGTGCCAGCAGTTTAACGGGGGGGCTGTACAGTGAGCAGTTCTTC. It translates as CASSLTGGLYSEQFF.